The 8 T cell receptor beta chains listed next were all sequenced from one sample in a study of blood T cell repertoires in COVID-19. Sequenced by immunoSEQ multiplex PCR; TCRdb stores in-frame clones only, minus some. The sample shows around 95,000 clones, about nine tenths of them seen only once. Sequenced: peripheral blood. Every receptor here comes from a man aged 50 to 59 with acute or convalescent COVID-19.

The genes are TRBV5-4 and TRBJ2-1; 8 bases are shared with TRBD1. Germline trimming cut 3 bases from V and 10 bases from J; bases unmatched to any gene: 3. CDR1 and CDR2 from the germline V gene are SGHNT and YYREEE (reference sequence). The CDR3 covers 12 residues. The CDR3 DNA reads as TGTGCCAGCAGCTCCCGACAGGGGGAGCAGTTCTTC. This translates into CASSSRQGEQFF.

The chain links TRBV27 to TRBJ2-7; 7 bases align to TRBD1. Germline CDR1 and CDR2: MNHEY and SMNVEV (reference sequence). The CDR3 contains 13 residues. The junction had 5 bases not matched to a gene; V was cut back by 6 bases and J by 3 bases. This chain's CDR3 is CASRYTGDYEQYF. The CDR3 region has the DNA TGTGCCAGCAGGTACACAGGGGACTACGAGCAGTACTTC.

The chain joins TRBV11-3 to TRBJ1-3; perhaps TRBD1 as D (5 bases). CDR1 is SGHNT and CDR2 is YENEEA in the germline V gene. Trimming removed 5 bases at V and 2 bases at J, with 10 bases between. The CDR3 is 14 amino acids. The CDR3 DNA reads TGTGCCAGCAGCCGTTCAGGGACTGGAAACACCATATATTTT. It translates to CASSRSGTGNTIYF.

This clone has just one count. The CDR3 DNA is TGTGCCAGCAGTACGAAGACTAGCGGGAGGGATACCTACAATGAGCAGTTCTTC. It is translated as CASSTKTSGRDTYNEQFF. The rearrangement uses TRBV27 and TRBJ2-1; 14 nucleotides align to TRBD2. V gave up 5 bases and J gave up 2 bases; unmatched junction bases: 8. The CDR3 runs to 18 residues. Germline lookup yields CDR1 MNHEY and CDR2 SMNVEV (reference sequence).

This clone has a handful of counts. Written as DNA, the CDR3 is TGCGCCAGCAGTGATATGACAGGTCGTGGAACTAATGAAAAACTGTTTTTT. Its translation is CASSDMTGRGTNEKLFF. The chain carries TRBV10-2 and TRBJ1-4, with a possible D match to TRBD1 (6 bases). Deletions cut 3 bases from V and 1 base from J, with 15 bases between. The CDR3 consists of 17 residues. Germline V gene sequence: CDR1 WSHSY, CDR2 SAAADI.

J is TRBJ2-5 and V is TRBV18; TRBD2 matches at 7 bases. Germline V gives CDR1 KGHSH, CDR2 LQKENI. The CDR3 has 13 amino acids. The ends lost 5 bases at V and 5 bases at J; junction bases unmatched: 5. CDR3: CASSAGDVETQYF. Written as DNA, the CDR3 is TGTGCCAGCTCAGCGGGGGATGTGGAGACCCAGTACTTC.

The chain links TRBV30 to TRBJ2-7, with TRBD1 matching 10 bases. The CDR3 has 16 residues. With V trimmed by 1 base and J by 5 bases, 11 bases remained unmatched. Germline V gene lookup returns CDR1 GTSNPN and CDR2 SVGIG (reference sequence). In DNA form, the CDR3 reads TGTGCCTGGAGTGCTCAACCAGGACAGGGGGTCGACGAGCAGTACTTC. Translating it yields CAWSAQPGQGVDEQYF.

The chain links TRBV27 to TRBJ2-7, with 9 bases lining up with TRBD1. This CDR3 is built from 13 residues. Germline V lookup: CDR1 MNHEY, CDR2 SMNVEV (reference sequence). J lost 9 bases, V lost 5 bases, and 8 bases had no gene match. The CDR3 DNA reads as TGTGCCAGCAGTCTCGGGACAGGGCAGGGGCAGTACTTC. Amino acid sequence: CASSLGTGQGQYF.